The rows below give T cell receptor beta chains drawn from one sample of a study of T cells in Graves' hyperthyroidism and ophthalmopathy. A single record per CDR3 protein comes from TCRdb applying MiXCR to the multiplex PCR reads. This sample yields hundreds of thousands of distinct CDR3 sequences, of which over 15% are seen a single time; approximately 60% belongs to the top ten. The sample taken for sequencing was blood. The receptors originated from a woman in her sixties or seventies with Graves' ophthalmopathy. Each CDR3 is given with its conserved first and last residue. Each record gives: CDR3 DNA, CDR3 protein, D gene, clone size, V gene, J gene. D genes are given only for firm matches. A clone size is listed for some rows: how often the clone was seen (once, few, many), or a class if it is expanded.

TGCGCCAGCAGCTTGCCCGGGACTAGCAGAGTTTCAGACGCATACGAGCAGTACTTC,CASSLPGTSRVSDAYEQYF,TRBD2,.,TRBV4-3,TRBJ2-7
TGTGCCAGCAGGCGGGGCGGGAGCGAGACCCAGTACTTC,CASRRGGSETQYF,TRBD2,many,TRBV2,TRBJ2-5
TGTGCCAGTAGTATAGTTCTAGCGGGAGGGGGGAATGAGCAGTTCTTC,CASSIVLAGGGNEQFF,TRBD2,.,TRBV19,TRBJ2-1
TGTGCCAGCAGCTTATTAGGAGGAGCCCACCAAGAGACCCAGTACTTC,CASSLLGGAHQETQYF,.,many,TRBV7-2,TRBJ2-5
TGTGCCAGCAACCGACAGGGGGCCAATGAGCAGTTCTTC,CASNRQGANEQFF,TRBD1,few,TRBV6-1,TRBJ2-1
TGCAGTGCCGAGGAGGGAACTAGTTCCACAGATACGCAGTATTTT,CSAEEGTSSTDTQYF,.,few,TRBV20-1,TRBJ2-3
TGTGCCAGCTCAACACAGGGGTCCTACGAGCAGTACTTC,CASSTQGSYEQYF,TRBD1,many,TRBV18,TRBJ2-7
TGTGCCAGCAGTTCACCCACAGGGGGCGCAGAGACCCAGTACTTC,CASSSPTGGAETQYF,TRBD1,many,TRBV27,TRBJ2-5
TGTGCCAGCAGTGAACAGGGAAACGTCGGAAACACCATATATTTT,CASSEQGNVGNTIYF,.,.,TRBV2,TRBJ1-3
TGTGCCAGCAGTTACTCGAGGGCGAACACTGAAGCTTTCTTT,CASSYSRANTEAFF,.,many,TRBV6-5,TRBJ1-1
TGTGCCAGCTCACTAACAGCCCGCTCTGGAAACACCATATATTTT,CASSLTARSGNTIYF,.,many,TRBV18,TRBJ1-3
TGTGCCAGCAGGGCCGGGACTAGCGTGAATGAGCAGTTCTTC,CASRAGTSVNEQFF,TRBD2,many,TRBV7-9,TRBJ2-1
TGTGCCAGCAGTTTACGGCAGTCATATGGCTACACCTTC,CASSLRQSYGYTF,.,few,TRBV27,TRBJ1-2
TGTGCCAGCTCACCACCGGGCACTCAAGAGACCCAGTACTTC,CASSPPGTQETQYF,.,many,TRBV18,TRBJ2-5
TGCAGTGCTCTTAAGACAGGGGGCCCCAATGAGCAGTTCTTC,CSALKTGGPNEQFF,TRBD1,many,TRBV20-1,TRBJ2-1
TGCGCCAGCAGCTTCGGGCAGGGGTCTTTGACCCAGTACTTC,CASSFGQGSLTQYF,.,few,TRBV5-1,TRBJ2-5
TGTGCCAGCAGTGCCCAAAGTTACGTCTCTGGGGCCAACGTCCTGACTTTC,CASSAQSYVSGANVLTF,.,many,TRBV28,TRBJ2-6
TGCAGTGCCCAAGGGACTAGCGGAAACTACGAGCAGTACTTC,CSAQGTSGNYEQYF,TRBD2,few,TRBV20-1,TRBJ2-7
TGCAGCGCCTCGGGGCAGGGGAAAGAGACCCAGTACTTC,CSASGQGKETQYF,.,.,TRBV29-1,TRBJ2-5
TGTGCCAGCAGTTACGCAGGAAACACCATATATTTT,CASSYAGNTIYF,.,many,TRBV6-1,TRBJ1-3
TGTGCCAGCAGCCACCGGGACAGACATCAAGAGACCCAGTACTTC,CASSHRDRHQETQYF,TRBD1,many,TRBV7-9,TRBJ2-5
TGTGCCAGCAGTTACTACCGGACTAGCGAAGAGACCCAGTACTTC,CASSYYRTSEETQYF,TRBD2,once,TRBV6-2/TRBV6-3,TRBJ2-5
TGTGCCAGCAGTTACTCGACTGGGCTCGGGACCCAGTACTTC,CASSYSTGLGTQYF,.,many,TRBV6-5,TRBJ2-5
TGTGCCAGCAGGTTAGCGGGGGGGCAGCAAGAGACCCAGTACTTC,CASRLAGGQQETQYF,TRBD2,many,TRBV6-2/TRBV6-3,TRBJ2-5
TGTGCCAGCAGAGCGGGGTTAGAGACCCAGTACTTC,CASRAGLETQYF,TRBD2,many,TRBV12-3/TRBV12-4,TRBJ2-5
TGTGCCAGCAGTTACGCGACGGTCTACGAGCAGTACTTC,CASSYATVYEQYF,.,many,TRBV6-2/TRBV6-3,TRBJ2-7
TGTGCCAGTAGTATGGTTTCGGCACAGGGGATAGGTGAGCAGTTCTTC,CASSMVSAQGIGEQFF,TRBD1,few,TRBV19,TRBJ2-1
TGTGCCAGCAGTGATCGGGAGGGGCCAGACTACGAGCAGTACTTC,CASSDREGPDYEQYF,TRBD2,once,TRBV6-1,TRBJ2-7
TGTGCCAGCAGCCAAGGCGGGGACTCACCCCTCCACTTT,CASSQGGDSPLHF,.,many,TRBV3-1,TRBJ1-6
TGCGCCAGCAGCTTGGGACCGCAGCAAGAGACCCAGTACTTC,CASSLGPQQETQYF,.,many,TRBV5-1,TRBJ2-5
TGTGCCAGCAGGAGTGACAAAGCTTTCTTT,CASRSDKAFF,.,many,TRBV12-3/TRBV12-4,TRBJ1-1
TGTGCCAGCTCTCCTCGGCCGGGATCCGCTGGAAACACCATATATTTT,CASSPRPGSAGNTIYF,.,few,TRBV18,TRBJ1-3